The clone carrying this T cell receptor (beta chain) appeared many times. What it binds is unknown. With 4 bases removed from V and 5 bases from J, the gap between germline ends came to 18 bases. This CDR3 has 15 amino acids. Germline assignment: CDR1 SGHTA and CDR2 FQGNSA. The data are from a study of Graves' ophthalmopathy and Graves' hyperthyroidism. Study conclusions and caveats: Sensitivity of 60% to 71% and specificity of around 72% were achieved by the model that predicted ophthalmopathy progression.

Amplification targeted the TCR beta CDR3 regions, with RNA transcripts as the source material. First-round RT-PCR employed HTBI primers, with a second-round multiplex PCR after it. Via MiXCR, TCRdb re-called the multiplex PCR reads, giving one row per CDR3 protein. This sample has more than 1,000,000 distinct CDR3 sequences; less than 45% occur once, and the top ten carry 11%. This chain uses TRBV7-2 with TRBJ2-7; D may correspond to TRBD1 or TRBD2 (5 bases each). Sequencing was performed on peripheral blood or thyroid tissue (not recorded which). This receptor was taken from an adult man with Graves' hyperthyroidism. This CDR3 is CASSSGRQGSHEQYF. In nucleotides, the CDR3 is TGTGCCAGCAGCTCGGGACGCCAGGGATCCCACGAGCAGTACTTC. The full variable domain, with the rest looked up from reference TRBV7-2 and TRBJ2-7, is GAGVSQSPSNKVTEKGKDVELRCDPISGHTALYWYRQSLGQGLEFLIYFQGNSAPDKSGLPSDRFSAERTGGSVSTLTIQRTQQEDSAVYLCASSSGRQGSHEQYFGPGTRLTVT.